The sequence of this TCR beta chain was determined in a study of cytomegalovirus exposure and HLA in healthy donors. Study results and limitations: Using the classifier, cytomegalovirus status was reportedly diagnosed with high specificity and sensitivity.

Some clones are missing from TCRdb's copy, which holds only in-frame ones; the method was immunoSEQ multiplex PCR. In the table there are roughly 220,000 clones, over 80% of which are singletons. Comments on this clone: The antigen remains undetermined.

This TCR derives from a woman under 30 in good health and CMV-seronegative. What was sequenced was PBMCs.

The CDR3 is CASSLRASGVYEQYF. CDR3 in DNA: TGCGCCAGCAGCTTGCGGGCTAGCGGGGTCTACGAGCAGTACTTC. The V call is TRBV5-1, the J call TRBJ2-7; TRBD2 matches 9 bases. The CDR3 loop spans 15 amino acids. Germline lookup yields CDR1 SGHRS and CDR2 YFSETQ. The trim removed 1 base at V and 3 bases at J, leaving 5 bases unmatched.